This T cell receptor (beta chain) was found in a study of identical twins. Study-wide results and limits: Models predicted less out-of-frame TCR alpha sharing in monozygotic twins than was found. With beta out-of-frame sequences, excess sharing by twins was weaker.

CDR3 length equals 14 residues. Germline V gene sequence: CDR1 SGHRS, CDR2 YFSETQ. The germline V and J ends were trimmed by 2 bases and 5 bases, with 11 bases remaining between them. After template switching added a universal primer site, the resulting cDNA carried unique molecular identifiers. TCRdb processed the 5' RACE reads anew with MiXCR; each CDR3 protein has one entry. The sample shows 750,000 to 950,000 distinct CDR3 sequences, around an eighth of them seen only once. Only healthy Caucasians were included as donors. Turning to this clonotype: Its matching antigen is unknown.

The same data also contributed to another study, on yellow fever vaccine responses in identical twins.

The genes are TRBV5-1 and TRBJ2-1, with a weak D call TRBD2 (5 bases). Sequenced input: PBMCs. The source of this sequence is a woman younger than 35 in good health. The CDR3 coding sequence is TGCGCCAGCAGCTTTAGACTAATAAACAATGAGCAGTTCTTC. This codes for CASSFRLINNEQFF.